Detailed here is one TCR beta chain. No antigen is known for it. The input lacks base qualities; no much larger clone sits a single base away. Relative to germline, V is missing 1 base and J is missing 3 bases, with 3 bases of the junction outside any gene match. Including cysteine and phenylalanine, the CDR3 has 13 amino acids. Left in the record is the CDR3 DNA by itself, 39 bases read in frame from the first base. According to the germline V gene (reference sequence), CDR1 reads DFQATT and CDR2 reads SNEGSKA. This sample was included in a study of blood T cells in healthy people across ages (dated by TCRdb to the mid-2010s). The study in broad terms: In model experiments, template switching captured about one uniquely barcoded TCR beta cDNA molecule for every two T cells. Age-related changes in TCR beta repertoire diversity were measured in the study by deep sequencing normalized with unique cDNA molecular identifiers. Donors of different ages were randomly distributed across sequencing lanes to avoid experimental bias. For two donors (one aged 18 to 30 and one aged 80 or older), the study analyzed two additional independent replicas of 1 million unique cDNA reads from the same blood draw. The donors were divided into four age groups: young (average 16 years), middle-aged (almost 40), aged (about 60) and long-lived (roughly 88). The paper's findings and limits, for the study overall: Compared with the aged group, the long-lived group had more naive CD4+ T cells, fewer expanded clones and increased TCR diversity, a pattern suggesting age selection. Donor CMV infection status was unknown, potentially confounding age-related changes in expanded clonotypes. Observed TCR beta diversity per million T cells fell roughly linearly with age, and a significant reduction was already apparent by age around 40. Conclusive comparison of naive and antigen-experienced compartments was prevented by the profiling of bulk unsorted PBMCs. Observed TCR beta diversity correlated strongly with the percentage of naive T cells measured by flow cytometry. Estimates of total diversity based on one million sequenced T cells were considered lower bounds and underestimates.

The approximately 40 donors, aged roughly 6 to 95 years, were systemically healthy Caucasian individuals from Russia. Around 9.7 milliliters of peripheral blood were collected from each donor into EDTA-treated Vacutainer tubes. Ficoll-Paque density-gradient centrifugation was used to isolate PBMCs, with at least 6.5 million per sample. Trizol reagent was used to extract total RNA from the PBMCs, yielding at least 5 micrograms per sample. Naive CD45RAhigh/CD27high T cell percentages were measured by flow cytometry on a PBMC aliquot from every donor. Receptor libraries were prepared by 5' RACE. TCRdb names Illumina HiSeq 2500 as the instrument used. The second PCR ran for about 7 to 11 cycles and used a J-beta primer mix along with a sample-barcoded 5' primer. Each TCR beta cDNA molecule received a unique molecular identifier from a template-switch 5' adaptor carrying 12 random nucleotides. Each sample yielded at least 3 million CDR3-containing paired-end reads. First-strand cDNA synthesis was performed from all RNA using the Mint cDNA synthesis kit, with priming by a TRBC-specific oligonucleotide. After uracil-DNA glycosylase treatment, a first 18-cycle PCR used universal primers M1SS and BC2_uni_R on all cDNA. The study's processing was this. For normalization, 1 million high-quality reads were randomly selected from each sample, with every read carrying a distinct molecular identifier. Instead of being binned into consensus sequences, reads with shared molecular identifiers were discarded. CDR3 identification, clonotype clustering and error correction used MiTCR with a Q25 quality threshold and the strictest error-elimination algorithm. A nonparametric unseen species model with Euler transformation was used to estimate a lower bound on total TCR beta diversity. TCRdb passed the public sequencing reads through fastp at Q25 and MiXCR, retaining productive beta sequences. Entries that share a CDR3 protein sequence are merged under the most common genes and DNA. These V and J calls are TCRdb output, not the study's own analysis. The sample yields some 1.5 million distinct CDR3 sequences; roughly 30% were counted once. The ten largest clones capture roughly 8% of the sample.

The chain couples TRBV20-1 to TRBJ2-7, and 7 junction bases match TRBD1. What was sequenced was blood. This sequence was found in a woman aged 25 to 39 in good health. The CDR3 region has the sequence CSARGDSVYEQYF. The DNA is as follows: TGCAGTGCTAGAGGGGACAGCGTCTACGAGCAGTACTTC.